This T cell receptor (beta chain) is from a study of CD8 T cells in ankylosing spondylitis. Generation of TCR beta libraries employed quantitative 5'-RACE incorporating molecular barcodes. A single record per CDR3 protein comes from TCRdb applying MiXCR to the 5' RACE reads. This table has about 390,000 distinct CDR3 sequences, around 24% appearing once. This clonotype has just a few counts. Antigen specificity is unknown. Study results and caveats: Characteristic, it appeared, of ankylosing spondylitis blood was a TCR beta motif of about eight highly homologous variants. Existing reports had already noted some motif variants in reactive arthritis synovial fluid and blood.

With V trimmed by 0 bases and J by 7 bases, 7 bases remained unmatched. This CDR3 region has 15 residues. The germline V gene encodes CDR1 SGHRS and CDR2 YFSETQ. The receptor's source is a male donor with ankylosing spondylitis. Sequencing input: blood, either unsorted or a sorted T cell fraction (not recorded which). The chain joins TRBV5-1 to TRBJ2-1; 7 positions agree with TRBD2. CDR3 in DNA: TGCGCCAGCAGCTTGGTGCGCGGGAGTGGGAATGAGCAGTTCTTC. Amino acids: CASSLVRGSGNEQFF. Drawing the rest from reference TRBV5-1 and TRBJ2-1, the complete variable domain is KAGVTQTPRYLIKTRGQQVTLSCSPISGHRSVSWYQQTPGQGLQFLFEYFSETQRNKGNFPGRFSGRQFSNSRSEMNVSTLELGDSALYLCASSLVRGSGNEQFFGPGTRLTVL.